The rows below give T cell receptor beta chains drawn from one sample of a study of preoperative IRX-2 immunotherapy in early breast cancer. Repertoires were generated with immunoSEQ multiplex PCR, while TCRdb's copy carries only in-frame clones and drops some. Among under 35,000 clones, 82% were seen once, and the ten largest hold 3% to 3.5%. This sample was gathered from a patient treated with IRX-2 immunotherapy. The receptors were gathered from a human donor with breast cancer. The CDR3 runs from the conserved cysteine through the conserved F or W. Each record gives: clone size, V gene, J gene, D gene, CDR3 DNA, CDR3 protein. A D gene is named only where the DNA matches it firmly. Part of the rows lack a size; the others show once, few, many or a class for expanded clones.

NA	TRBV15	TRBJ2-6	TRBD1	TGTGCCACCAGCCGGGACAGGGCGGGGACTGGGGCCAACGTCCTGACTTTC	CATSRDRAGTGANVLTF
NA	TRBV6-8	TRBJ1-2	NA	TGTGCCAGCAGTTACTCGAGGGTCTCTGGCTACACCTTC	CASSYSRVSGYTF
NA	TRBV28	TRBJ1-4	NA	TGTGCCAGCAGCTCTGCAACTAATGAAAAACTGTTTTTT	CASSSATNEKLFF
NA	TRBV28	TRBJ1-5	NA	TGTGCCAGCAGTCCCGTTTTGGGGAATCAGCCCCAGCATTTT	CASSPVLGNQPQHF
NA	TRBV5-1	TRBJ1-4	NA	TGCGCCAGCAGCTTGGCCGCTCGTTTAGGGGAAAAACTGTTTTTT	CASSLAARLGEKLFF
NA	TRBV1	TRBJ1-1	NA	TGCGCCAGCAGCCAAGAGTTAAGGAGGGAAGCTTTCTTT	CASSQELRREAFF
NA	TRBV23-1	TRBJ1-2	NA	TGCGCCAGCAGTCTGAGGGTAGGGGAGGACTATGGCTACACCTTC	CASSLRVGEDYGYTF
NA	TRBV6-8	TRBJ2-5	NA	TGTGCCAGCAGTCCGTCCATCGAGACCCAGTACTTC	CASSPSIETQYF
NA	TRBV10-2	TRBJ1-4	NA	TGCGCCAGCAAGGGGCACCAGTCGGGACCGAGAGAAAAACTGTTTTTT	CASKGHQSGPREKLFF
NA	TRBV6-8	TRBJ2-7	TRBD2	TGTGCCAGCAGATCTAGCGGAACCTACGAGCAGTACTTC	CASRSSGTYEQYF
NA	TRBV6-8	TRBJ1-1	NA	TGTGCCAGCAGTATTCCAGGGAGCCCTGAAGCTTTCTTT	CASSIPGSPEAFF
NA	TRBV6-4	TRBJ1-6	TRBD1	TGTGCCAGCATACAGGGGCATCCACCCTCACCCCTCCACTTT	CASIQGHPPSPLHF
NA	TRBV6-8	TRBJ2-7	NA	TGTGCCAGCAGTTACTCGGGGCCTGCCGATGACTACGAGCAGTACTTC	CASSYSGPADDYEQYF
few	TRBV11-3	TRBJ1-5	TRBD1	TGTGCCAGCAGCTTGGAGGACAGGGTCGAACAGCCCCAGCATTTT	CASSLEDRVEQPQHF
NA	TRBV15	TRBJ2-7	TRBD2	TGTGCCACCAGCAGAGATCTAGGGACTAGTCTTCCGTACGAGCAGTACTTC	CATSRDLGTSLPYEQYF
few	TRBV11-3	TRBJ2-1	TRBD2	TGTGCCAGCAGCCAAGCGGGGGACATTAGCTCCTACAATGAGCAGTTCTTC	CASSQAGDISSYNEQFF
NA	TRBV7-1	TRBJ1-1	TRBD1	TGTGCCAGCAGCCTTAATGGACAGGGGTATGAAGCTTTCTTT	CASSLNGQGYEAFF
NA	TRBV6-1	TRBJ2-7	TRBD1	TGTGCCAGCAGTGAAGCGTCCTGGACAGGGACTGGCGAGCAGTACTTC	CASSEASWTGTGEQYF
NA	TRBV7-4	TRBJ1-5	NA	TGTGCCAGCAGCTCCCCAAGTGAGCAGCCCCAGCATTTT	CASSSPSEQPQHF
NA	TRBV4-2	TRBJ2-3	NA	TGTGCCAGCAGCTATAGATCCGACTACCCAGATACGCAGTATTTT	CASSYRSDYPDTQYF
NA	TRBV11-3	TRBJ2-3	NA	TGTGCCAGCAGCTCACTTGCCCAGGGAGGCGCAGATACGCAGTATTTT	CASSSLAQGGADTQYF
NA	TRBV5-1	TRBJ2-7	TRBD2	TGCGCCAGCAGCTTGGTGACTAGCGGTCTCGAGCAGTACTTC	CASSLVTSGLEQYF
NA	TRBV25-1	TRBJ1-6	NA	TGTGCCAGCAGTGAATACCGGGACTCCGATAATTCACCCCTCCACTTT	CASSEYRDSDNSPLHF
NA	TRBV5-1	TRBJ2-7	TRBD2	TGCGCCAGCAGCCTAGGACTAGCGGGAACCTACGAGCAGTACTTC	CASSLGLAGTYEQYF
NA	TRBV7-4	TRBJ2-1	NA	TGTGCCAGCAGCCAAGCGCCGGAGAATGAGCAGTTCTTC	CASSQAPENEQFF
NA	TRBV18	TRBJ2-7	NA	TGTGCCAGCTCACTCCACCTGGGGGACACCTCTTCCTACGAGCAGTACTTC	CASSLHLGDTSSYEQYF
NA	TRBV7-8	TRBJ2-5	NA	TGTGCCAGCAGCCTACAGGGTACCCAGACCCAGTACTTC	CASSLQGTQTQYF
few	TRBV18	TRBJ2-1	TRBD2	TGTGCCAGCTCATTGACTAGCGGGGGGGCTGATGAGCAGTTCTTC	CASSLTSGGADEQFF
NA	TRBV11-3	TRBJ1-2	NA	TGTGCCAGCAGCTTTTACGTCCAGGGTAGGGGCTACACCTTC	CASSFYVQGRGYTF
NA	TRBV19	TRBJ1-2	NA	TGTGCCAGTAGTATAGAAAGTAGAGGCTACACCTTC	CASSIESRGYTF
NA	TRBV7-1	TRBJ1-1	NA	TGTGCCAGCAGCGCGGGCCTAGGCACTGAAGCTTTCTTT	CASSAGLGTEAFF
NA	TRBV11-3	TRBJ2-7	NA	TGTGCCAGCAGCTTTAGGCGGACAGCTTACGAGCAGTACTTC	CASSFRRTAYEQYF
NA	TRBV6-8	TRBJ2-7	NA	TGTGCCAGCAGGTCACCGAGCTCCTACGAGCAGTACTTC	CASRSPSSYEQYF
NA	TRBV19	TRBJ1-4	NA	TGTGCCAGTAGTATCGTCTCTAATGAAAAACTGTTTTTT	CASSIVSNEKLFF
NA	TRBV22-1	TRBJ1-5	NA	TGTGCCAGCGGAAGGGGGGGAGGTTCGCGTCAGCCCCAGCATTTT	CASGRGGGSRQPQHF
once	TRBV6-8	TRBJ1-4	NA	TGTGCCAGCACATCTCCGGGCGTTGAAAAACTGTTTTTT	CASTSPGVEKLFF
NA	TRBV29-1	TRBJ1-1	NA	TGCAGCGTCAGCAGGGACGCGAACACTGAAGCTTTCTTT	CSVSRDANTEAFF
NA	TRBV18	TRBJ1-4	NA	TGTGCCAGCTCACCAACCGGGACGGGCGAAAAACTGTTTTTT	CASSPTGTGEKLFF
NA	TRBV7-7	TRBJ2-5	NA	TGTGCCAGCAGCTTATCCGACGGAGGGTGGGAGACCCAGTACTTC	CASSLSDGGWETQYF
NA	TRBV9	TRBJ1-1	NA	TGTGCCAGCAGTCAAGAGCGAAACACTGAAGCTTTCTTT	CASSQERNTEAFF
once	TRBV28	TRBJ2-3	NA	TGTGCCAGCAGTTTAAGACAGCTCACAGATACGCAGTATTTT	CASSLRQLTDTQYF
NA	TRBV10-2	TRBJ1-6	TRBD1	TGCGCCACGTCCGGGACAGGGGTGGGGAATTCACCCCTCCACTTT	CATSGTGVGNSPLHF
few	TRBV6-8	TRBJ1-5	NA	TGTGCCAGCAGTTACTCCGGGTTGGCCCAGCATTTT	CASSYSGLAQHF
NA	TRBV11-3	TRBJ1-1	NA	TGTGCCAGCAGCTTCTCAGGGATCGAACTCACTGAAGCTTTCTTT	CASSFSGIELTEAFF
once	TRBV6-8	TRBJ2-7	NA	TGTGCCAGCAGTCCCAGGGTAGCGCGATGGTACGAGCAGTACTTC	CASSPRVARWYEQYF
NA	TRBV6-8	TRBJ2-2	NA	TGTGCCACCTCTCGGATGGTGTGGGGGCAGGACACCGGGGAGCTGTTTTTT	CATSRMVWGQDTGELFF
NA	TRBV5-2	TRBJ2-1	NA	TGTGCCAGCAGCTTCGGAGTTTACAATGAGCAGTTCTTC	CASSFGVYNEQFF
NA	TRBV28	TRBJ2-1	NA	TGTGCCAGCAGTTTATGGGCCTCTTTGGAGGATGAGCAGTTCTTC	CASSLWASLEDEQFF
NA	TRBV5-1	TRBJ2-5	NA	TGCGCCAGCAGCTTGGCAAGGGGGGGGCGAGCCCGGGAGACCCAGTACTTC	CASSLARGGRARETQYF
NA	TRBV6-8	TRBJ1-1	TRBD1	TGTGCCAGCAGGAACCGGGACAGCCACACTGAAGCTTTCTTT	CASRNRDSHTEAFF
NA	TRBV19	TRBJ1-6	NA	TGTGCCAGTAGATTCCCCGCGGGGCCCCTCCACTTT	CASRFPAGPLHF
NA	TRBV29-1	TRBJ1-2	NA	TGCAGCGTTGAATTTTGGCAGGCCACACTCGGTGGCTACACCTTC	CSVEFWQATLGGYTF
NA	TRBV6-8	TRBJ2-1	TRBD2	TGTGCCAGCAGGTTAGCGGGAATTAATCGAGGAAATGAGCAGTTCTTC	CASRLAGINRGNEQFF